This TCR beta chain was found in a study of somatic mutations in cytotoxic T cells in rheumatoid arthritis. For the study at large: Collection of patient blood (over 26 ml EDTA) took place right after diagnosis, before any treatment. Study findings and constraints: A single CD8+ clone exceeded 20% of CD8+ cells in about an eighth of the roughly 60 patients. Levels of CD8+ T-cell clonality in rheumatoid arthritis patients were statistically indistinguishable from those seen in age-matched healthy controls, with no significant difference.

Points on this clone: Its antigen is unknown.

Germline lookup yields CDR1 SGHVS and CDR2 FQNEAQ. The CDR3 length is 15 residues. V shed 6 bases and J shed 8 bases, with 20 bases lying between them. TCRdb keeps only in-frame clones here, not all; method: immunoSEQ multiplex PCR. The table records some 16,000 clones, 60% to 85% of them present only once. This clonotype originated in an adult with rheumatoid arthritis. The material sequenced was CD8+ T cells sorted from blood. The chain employs TRBV7-8 and TRBJ2-1; D is possibly TRBD1 (6 bases). CDR3 in DNA: TGTGCCAGCAGTCACGACAGGCTTGGATTCGATGAGCAGTTCTTC. It yields the protein CASSHDRLGFDEQFF. Based on the CDR3 plus reference TRBV7-8 and TRBJ2-1, the full variable domain is GAGVSQSPRYKVAKRGQDVALRCDPISGHVSLFWYQQALGQGPEFLTYFQNEAQLDKSGLPSDRFFAERPEGSVSTLKIQRTQQEDSAVYLCASSHDRLGFDEQFFGPGTRLTVL.